The entry that follows covers one T cell receptor (beta chain) sequence. Many counts were recorded for this clonotype. The specificity of this receptor is unknown. Base qualities are not at hand, and no much larger clone is one base apart. For unsorted PBMC libraries, 2 million PBMCs were used after storage in RNAlater at -80 degrees C until RNA extraction. The multiple sclerosis patients were enrolled in a US clinical protocol that used magnetic resonance imaging to evaluate disease progression. Peripheral blood was subjected to Ficoll-Hypaque density gradient centrifugation to isolate PBMCs, which were then cryopreserved in liquid nitrogen. cDNA was synthesized by template-switch 5'RACE using a primer carrying a 10-nucleotide random unique molecular identifier by which each TCR transcript was tagged. Each sequencing run produced over 190 million TCR-beta sequences covering 15-18 subjects. The RNeasy kit was used for extraction of total RNA. The KAPA Real-time Library Amplification kit was used to amplify TCR-beta VDJ regions with primers targeting the TCR constant region and the 5'RACE anchor. Sample indexes and Illumina adaptors were added in a first PCR, after which library yield was increased in a second PCR. After Ampure bead purification, the roughly 650 bp TCR product was size-selected on a 2% E-gel SizeSelection system. Before pooling, libraries had their quality checked on a Bioanalyzer, their concentration measured with Qubit, and their quantity determined with the Kapa Library Quantification kit. Libraries were sequenced paired-end 2 x 150 bp on an Illumina HiSeq 2500. To increase sequence diversity, roughly 24-32% phiX was spiked into each library pool. The published analysis was carried out like this. Quality-filtered reads were processed with the UMI-based MiGEC pipeline, and over 85% of raw TCR sequences were removed by the MiGEC pipeline during error correction. IMGT germline references were used for aligning VDJ genes, and each clonotype was defined as a unique CDR3 amino acid sequence together with its V-J genes. Clonal expansion, Shannon diversity and CDR3 relatedness (CalcPairwiseDistances, ClusterSamples) were evaluated with VDJtools, and phylogenetic trees were built with CLCbio workbench. Expanded clones were defined as having at least 8 unique UMIs, based on coefficient-of-variation modelling across technical triplicates. Starting from the raw public reads, TCRdb applied fastp trimming at Q25, assembled clones with MiXCR and retained in-frame beta chains. Each CDR3 protein gets just one entry, which takes the most common genes and DNA from the rows behind it. It is TCRdb's table, rather than the study itself, that gives the V and J calls and clone size. Across this sample there are tens of thousands of distinct CDR3 sequences, with roughly 4% seen only once. Together, the top ten hold under 3% of the sample.

The CDR3 spans 14 residues, from the cysteine through the phenylalanine. Solely the CDR3 DNA is kept, with 42 bases framed from the first base. From a lookup of the germline V gene, CDR1 and CDR2 are SGDLS and YYNGEE. Compared with germline, V lacks 1 base and J lacks 5 bases; bases without a gene match: 1. The sample comes from a study of neurological immune-mediated disorders (dated by TCRdb to between 2017 and 2020). For the study in its entirety: Among the roughly 34 multiple sclerosis patients, relapsing-remitting MS was present in about 31 and secondary progressive MS was present in 3. The cohort was made up of 68 subjects, consisting of 15 or so HAM/TSP patients, around 35 multiple sclerosis patients and around 20 healthy controls. Alongside PBMC samples, the set of fewer than 110 TCR-beta libraries contained longitudinal samples, technical triplicates, and paired CD4+ and CD8+ T-cell subsets that had been sorted. Using UMI-based sequencing, the study compared peripheral blood TCR-beta repertoires from patients with HTLV-I-associated myelopathy (HAM/TSP), patients with multiple sclerosis, and healthy controls. Broad study findings and their caveats: No clinical or MRI features were associated with the MS cluster, and the authors said that larger cohorts are needed. Repertoires from 18 of 34 MS patients were grouped by phylogenetic analysis into a cluster of related CDR3 sequences, suggesting a possible repertoire-level signature. TCR clonal expansion was highest in HAM/TSP patients and lowest in MS patients, with MS patients falling below even healthy controls. Across subjects, expanded clones never shared an identical CDR3 amino acid sequence, which suggests that the TCR-beta repertoires in every group were private.

The V and J segments used are TRBV9 and TRBJ2-1; a stretch of 9 junction bases matches TRBD2. The sequence derives from a man aged 50-59 years with multiple sclerosis. Sequenced: PBMCs. The DNA reads TGTGCCAGCAGCGTACTAGCGGGGAACAATGAGCAGTTCTTC. Its protein reads: CASSVLAGNNEQFF.